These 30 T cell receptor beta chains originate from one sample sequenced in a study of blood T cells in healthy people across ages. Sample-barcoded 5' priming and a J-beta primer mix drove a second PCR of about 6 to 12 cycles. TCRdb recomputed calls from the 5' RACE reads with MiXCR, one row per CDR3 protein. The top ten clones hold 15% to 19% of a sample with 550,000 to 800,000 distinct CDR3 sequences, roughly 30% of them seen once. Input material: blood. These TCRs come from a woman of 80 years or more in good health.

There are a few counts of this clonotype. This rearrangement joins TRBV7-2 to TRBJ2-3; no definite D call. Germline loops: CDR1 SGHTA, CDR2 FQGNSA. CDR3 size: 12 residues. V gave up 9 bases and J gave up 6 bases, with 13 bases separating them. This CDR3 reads CASSLRWDTQYF. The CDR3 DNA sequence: TGTGCCAGTAGCCTGCGGTGGGATACGCAGTATTTT.

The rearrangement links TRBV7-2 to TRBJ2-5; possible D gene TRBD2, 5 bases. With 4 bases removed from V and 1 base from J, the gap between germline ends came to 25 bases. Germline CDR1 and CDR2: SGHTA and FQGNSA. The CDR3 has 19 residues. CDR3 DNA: TGTGCCAGCAGCTCCGCTCCGCCGCGGTTGGTTGGGAGCCAAGAGACCCAGTACTTC. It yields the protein CASSSAPPRLVGSQETQYF.

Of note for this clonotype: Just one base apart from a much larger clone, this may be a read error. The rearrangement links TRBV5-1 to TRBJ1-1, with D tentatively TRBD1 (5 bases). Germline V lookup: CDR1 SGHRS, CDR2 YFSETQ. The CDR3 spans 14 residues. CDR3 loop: CAGSLGPVNTEAFF. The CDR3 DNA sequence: TGCGCCGGCAGCTTGGGACCGGTGAACACTGAAGCTTTCTTT.

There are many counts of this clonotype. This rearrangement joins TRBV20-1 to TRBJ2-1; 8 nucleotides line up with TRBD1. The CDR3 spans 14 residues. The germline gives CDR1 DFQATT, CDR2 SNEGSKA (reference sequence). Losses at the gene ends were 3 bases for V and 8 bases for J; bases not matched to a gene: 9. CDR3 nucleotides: TGCAGTGCTAGGCCCTTCGACAGGGGAGATGAGCAGTTCTTC. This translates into CSARPFDRGDEQFF.

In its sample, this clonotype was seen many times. The CDR3 DNA sequence: TGCGCCAGCAGCCGAGGCGGAGCGGGGGGGATCTCCTACAATGAGCAGTTCTTC. As protein: CASSRGGAGGISYNEQFF. The chain carries TRBV4-1 and TRBJ2-1; 10 nucleotides line up with TRBD2. This CDR3 has 18 residues. CDR1 and CDR2 from the germline V gene are MGHRA and YSYEKL. The J segment lost 0 bases and the V segment lost 4 bases, leaving 9 bases of the junction unmatched.

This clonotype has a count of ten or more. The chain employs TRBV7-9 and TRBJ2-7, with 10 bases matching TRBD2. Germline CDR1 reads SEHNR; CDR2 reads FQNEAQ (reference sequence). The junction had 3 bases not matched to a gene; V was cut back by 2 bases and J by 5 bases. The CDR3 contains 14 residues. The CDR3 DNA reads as TGTGCCAGCAGCTTAAGCGGGGGGGCCGACGAGCAGTACTTC. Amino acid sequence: CASSLSGGADEQYF.

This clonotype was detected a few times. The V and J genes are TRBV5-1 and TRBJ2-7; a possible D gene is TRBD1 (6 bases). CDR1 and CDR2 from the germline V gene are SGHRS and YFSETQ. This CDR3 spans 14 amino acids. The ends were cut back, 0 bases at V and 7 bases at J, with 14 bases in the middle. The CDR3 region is CASSLGDTYNEQYF. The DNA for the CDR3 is TGCGCCAGCAGCTTGGGGGACACCTACAATGAGCAGTACTTC. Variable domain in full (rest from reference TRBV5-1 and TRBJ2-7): KAGVTQTPRYLIKTRGQQVTLSCSPISGHRSVSWYQQTPGQGLQFLFEYFSETQRNKGNFPGRFSGRQFSNSRSEMNVSTLELGDSALYLCASSLGDTYNEQYFGPGTRLTVT.

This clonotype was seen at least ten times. CDR3 sequence (DNA): TGCAGTGCTAGAGACCCGCCCGGGGGTCGCGCCTACGAGCAGTACTTC. This sequence encodes CSARDPPGGRAYEQYF. The chain joins TRBV20-1 to TRBJ2-7; perhaps TRBD2 as D (6 bases). V lost 0 bases and J 2 bases, leaving 17 bases between the germline ends. The length of the CDR3 is 16 residues. The germline CDR1 and CDR2 sequences are DFQATT and SNEGSKA (reference sequence).

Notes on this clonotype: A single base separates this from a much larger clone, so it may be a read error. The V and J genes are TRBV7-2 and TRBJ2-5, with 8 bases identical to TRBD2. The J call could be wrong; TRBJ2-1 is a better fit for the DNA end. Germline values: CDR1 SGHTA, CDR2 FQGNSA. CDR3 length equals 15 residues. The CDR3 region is CASSSWTSRQETQFF. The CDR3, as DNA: TGTGCCAGCAGCTCCTGGACTAGCAGACAAGAGACCCAGTTCTTC.

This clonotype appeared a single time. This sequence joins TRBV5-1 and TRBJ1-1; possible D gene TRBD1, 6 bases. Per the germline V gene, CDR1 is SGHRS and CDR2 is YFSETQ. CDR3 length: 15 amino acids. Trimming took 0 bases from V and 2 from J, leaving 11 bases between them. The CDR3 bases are TGCGCCAGCAGCTTGGTCGGGACATCCAACACTGAAGCTTTCTTT. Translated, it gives CASSLVGTSNTEAFF.

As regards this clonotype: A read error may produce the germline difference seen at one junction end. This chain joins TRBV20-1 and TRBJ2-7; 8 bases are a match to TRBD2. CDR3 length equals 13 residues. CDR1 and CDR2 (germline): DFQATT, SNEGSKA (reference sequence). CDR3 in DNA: TGCAGTGGGGCGGGGGGTCTTGCCTACGGGCAGTACTTC. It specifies CSGAGGLAYGQYF.

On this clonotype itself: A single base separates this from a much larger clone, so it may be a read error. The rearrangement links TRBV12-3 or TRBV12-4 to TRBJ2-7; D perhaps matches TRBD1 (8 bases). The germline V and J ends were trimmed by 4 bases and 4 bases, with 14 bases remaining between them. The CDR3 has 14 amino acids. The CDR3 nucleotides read TGTGCCAGCAGTTGTAACAGGGGGGGTTACGAGCAGTACTTC. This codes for CASSCNRGGYEQYF.

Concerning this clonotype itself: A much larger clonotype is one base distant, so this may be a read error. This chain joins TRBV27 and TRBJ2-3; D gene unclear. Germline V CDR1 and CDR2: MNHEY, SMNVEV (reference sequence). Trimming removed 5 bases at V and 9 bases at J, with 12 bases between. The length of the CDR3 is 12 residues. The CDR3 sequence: CASSLPHGTQYF. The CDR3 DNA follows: TGTGCCAGCAGTCTCCCCCACGGAACGCAGTATTTT.

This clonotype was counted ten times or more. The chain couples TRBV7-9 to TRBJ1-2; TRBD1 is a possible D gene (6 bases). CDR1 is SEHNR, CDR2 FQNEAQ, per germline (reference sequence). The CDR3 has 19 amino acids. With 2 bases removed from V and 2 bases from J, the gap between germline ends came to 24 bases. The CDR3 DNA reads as TGTGCCAGCAGCTTACCCTCTAGGGGGGGGGTCCCCCTCAACTATGGCTACACCTTC. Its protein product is CASSLPSRGGVPLNYGYTF.

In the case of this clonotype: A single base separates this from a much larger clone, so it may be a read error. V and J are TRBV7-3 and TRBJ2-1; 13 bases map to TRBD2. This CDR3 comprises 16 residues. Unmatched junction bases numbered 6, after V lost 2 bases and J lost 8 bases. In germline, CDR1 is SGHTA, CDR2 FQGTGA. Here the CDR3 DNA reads TGTGCCAGCAGCTTAGGACTAGCGGGGGATGAAGATGAGCAGTTCTTC. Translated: CASSLGLAGDEDEQFF.

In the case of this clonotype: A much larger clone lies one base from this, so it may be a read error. CDR3 residues: CSARRGIGGGYEQYF. The CDR3 region has the DNA TGCAGTGCTAGGAGAGGGATAGGGGGAGGGTACGAGCAGTACTTC. This chain joins TRBV20-1 and TRBJ2-7; tentative D call: TRBD2 (7 bases). CDR1 is DFQATT, CDR2 SNEGSKA, per germline (reference sequence). The CDR3 is made up of 15 amino acids. V lost 3 bases and J 4 bases, leaving 19 bases between the germline ends.

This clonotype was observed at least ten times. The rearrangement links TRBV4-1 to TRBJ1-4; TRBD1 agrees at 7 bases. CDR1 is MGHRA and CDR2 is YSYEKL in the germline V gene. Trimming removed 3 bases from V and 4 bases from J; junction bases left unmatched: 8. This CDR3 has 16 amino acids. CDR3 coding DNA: TGCGCCAGCAGCCAGGTGCAGGGGGGGGTTAATGAAAAACTGTTTTTT. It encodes CASSQVQGGVNEKLFF.

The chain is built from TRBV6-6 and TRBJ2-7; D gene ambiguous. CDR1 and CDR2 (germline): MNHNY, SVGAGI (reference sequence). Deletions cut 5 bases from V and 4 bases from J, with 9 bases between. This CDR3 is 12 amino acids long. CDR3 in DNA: TGTGCCAGCAGTACCGACACGTACGAGCAGTACTTC. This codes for CASSTDTYEQYF.

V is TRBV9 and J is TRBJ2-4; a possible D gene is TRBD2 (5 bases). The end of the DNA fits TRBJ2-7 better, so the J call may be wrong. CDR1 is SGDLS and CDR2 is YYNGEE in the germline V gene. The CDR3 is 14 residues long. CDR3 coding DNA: TGTGCCAGCAGCAGGGCCCTAACTAGTGCCGAGCAGTACTTC. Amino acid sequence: CASSRALTSAEQYF.

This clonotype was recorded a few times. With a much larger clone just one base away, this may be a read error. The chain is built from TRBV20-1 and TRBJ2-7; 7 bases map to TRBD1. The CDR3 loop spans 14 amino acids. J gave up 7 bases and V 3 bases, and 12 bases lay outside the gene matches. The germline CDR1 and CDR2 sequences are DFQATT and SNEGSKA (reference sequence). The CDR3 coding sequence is TGCAGTGCTAGGGGACAGTTGAGCCACAATGAGCAGTACTTC. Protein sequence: CSARGQLSHNEQYF.

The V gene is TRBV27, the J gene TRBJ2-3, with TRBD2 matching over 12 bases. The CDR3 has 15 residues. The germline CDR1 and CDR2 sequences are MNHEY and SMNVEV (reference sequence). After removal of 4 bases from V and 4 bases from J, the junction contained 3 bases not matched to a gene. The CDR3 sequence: CASSSSGGAPDTQYF. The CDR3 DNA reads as TGTGCCAGCAGTTCTAGCGGGGGGGCCCCAGATACGCAGTATTTT.

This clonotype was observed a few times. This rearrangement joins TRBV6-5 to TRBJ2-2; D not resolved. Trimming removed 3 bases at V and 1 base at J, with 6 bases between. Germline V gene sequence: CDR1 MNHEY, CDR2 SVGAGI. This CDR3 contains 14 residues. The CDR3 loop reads CASSYFRNTGELFF. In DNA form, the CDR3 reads TGTGCCAGCAGTTATTTCAGGAACACCGGGGAGCTGTTTTTT.

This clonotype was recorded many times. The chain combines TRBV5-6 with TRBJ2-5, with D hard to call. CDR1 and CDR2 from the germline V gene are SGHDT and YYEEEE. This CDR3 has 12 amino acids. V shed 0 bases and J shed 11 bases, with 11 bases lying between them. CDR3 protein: CASSLGAPGQYF. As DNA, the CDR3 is TGTGCCAGCAGCTTGGGAGCACCCGGGCAGTACTTC.

The CDR3 spells CASGLRPTSRAPSSTGELFF. The CDR3 nucleotides are TGTGCTAGTGGTTTACGGCCCACCTCGAGGGCCCCCTCTAGCACCGGGGAGCTGTTTTTT. The genes are TRBV12-5 and TRBJ2-2; weak D call: TRBD2 (5 bases). This CDR3 spans 20 amino acids. V lost 3 bases to trimming and J lost 4 bases, with 27 bases between them. Germline values: CDR1 LGHNT, CDR2 FRNRAP.

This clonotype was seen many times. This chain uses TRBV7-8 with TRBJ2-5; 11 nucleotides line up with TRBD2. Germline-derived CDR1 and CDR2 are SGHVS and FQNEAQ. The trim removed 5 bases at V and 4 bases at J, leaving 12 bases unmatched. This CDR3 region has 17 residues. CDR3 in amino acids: CASSPAVSGGARETQYF. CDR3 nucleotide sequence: TGTGCCAGCAGCCCCGCGGTTAGCGGGGGGGCCCGAGAGACCCAGTACTTC.

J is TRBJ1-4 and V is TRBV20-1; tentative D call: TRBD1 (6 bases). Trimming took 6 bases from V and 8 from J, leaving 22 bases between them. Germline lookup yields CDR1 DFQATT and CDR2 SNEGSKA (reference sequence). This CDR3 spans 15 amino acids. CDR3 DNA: TGCAGTGCCATAGAGGAGGGGGGCAGCGGGGAAAAACTGTTTTTT. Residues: CSAIEEGGSGEKLFF.

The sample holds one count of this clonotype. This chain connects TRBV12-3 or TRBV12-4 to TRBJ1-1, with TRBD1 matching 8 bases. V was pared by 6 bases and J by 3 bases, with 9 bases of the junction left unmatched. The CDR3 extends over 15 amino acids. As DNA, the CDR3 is TGTGCCAGCAGACCCGGACAGGGATATGACACTGAAGCTTTCTTT. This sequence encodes CASRPGQGYDTEAFF.

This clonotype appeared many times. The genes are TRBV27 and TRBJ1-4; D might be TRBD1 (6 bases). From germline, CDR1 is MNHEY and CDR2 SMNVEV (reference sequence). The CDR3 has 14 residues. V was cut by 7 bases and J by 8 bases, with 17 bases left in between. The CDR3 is CASKDAGAGEKLFF. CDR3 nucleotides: TGTGCCAGCAAGGACGCGGGGGCAGGGGAAAAACTGTTTTTT.

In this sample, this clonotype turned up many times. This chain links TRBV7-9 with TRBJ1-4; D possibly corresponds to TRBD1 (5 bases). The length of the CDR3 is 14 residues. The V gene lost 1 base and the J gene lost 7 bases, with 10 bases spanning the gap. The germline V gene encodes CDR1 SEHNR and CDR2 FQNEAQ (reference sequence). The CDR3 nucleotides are TGTGCCAGCAGCTTAGAAAGGGACTTTGAAAAACTGTTTTTT. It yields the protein CASSLERDFEKLFF.

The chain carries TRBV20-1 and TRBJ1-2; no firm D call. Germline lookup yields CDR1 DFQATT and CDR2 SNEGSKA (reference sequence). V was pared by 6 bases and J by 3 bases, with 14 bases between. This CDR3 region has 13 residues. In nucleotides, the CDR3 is TGCAGTGCGAAGGAACATGGGGACTATGGCTACACCTTC. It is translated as CSAKEHGDYGYTF.